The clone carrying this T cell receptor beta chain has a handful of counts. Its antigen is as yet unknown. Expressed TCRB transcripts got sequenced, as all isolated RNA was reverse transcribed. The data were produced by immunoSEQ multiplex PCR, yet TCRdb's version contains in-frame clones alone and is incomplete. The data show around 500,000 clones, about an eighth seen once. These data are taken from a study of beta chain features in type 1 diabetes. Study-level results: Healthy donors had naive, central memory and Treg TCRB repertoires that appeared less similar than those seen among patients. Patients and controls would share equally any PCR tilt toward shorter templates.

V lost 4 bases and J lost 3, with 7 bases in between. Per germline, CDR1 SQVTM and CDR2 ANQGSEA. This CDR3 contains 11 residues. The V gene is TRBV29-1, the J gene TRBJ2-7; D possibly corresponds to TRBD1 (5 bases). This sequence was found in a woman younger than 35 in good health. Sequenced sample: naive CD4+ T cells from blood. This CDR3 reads CSVVQVYEQYF. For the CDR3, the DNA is TGCAGCGTTGTACAGGTCTACGAGCAGTACTTC.